Below, 7 T cell receptor beta chains from the same sample are listed, as sequenced in a study of shared clonotypes between healthy human individuals. Method: immunoSEQ multiplex PCR; TCRdb's copy keeps in-frame clones and lacks some. This table has roughly 650,000 clones, approximately 96% appearing once. It was CD45RO-negative cells, positively selected for CCR7, that made up naive CD8 cells, with terminally differentiated effector memory CD45RA+ cells excluded. The sample was naive CD8+ T cells sorted from blood. The receptors derive from a woman aged 25-40 years in good health.

The rearrangement joins TRBV14 to TRBJ1-2; the D is unclear. CDR1 and CDR2 (germline): SGHDN, FVKESK. The CDR3 has 13 amino acids. V shed 5 bases and J shed 3 bases, with 10 bases lying between them. CDR3: CASSYTTDYGYTF. The CDR3 bases are TGTGCCAGCAGCTACACGACTGACTATGGCTACACCTTC.

V usage is TRBV6-1 and J usage is TRBJ1-1; D is perhaps TRBD1 (5 bases). Germline V gene lookup returns CDR1 MNHNS and CDR2 SASEGT. V was pared by 3 bases and J by 1 base, with 21 bases between. The CDR3 has 18 residues. The CDR3 sequence: CASSEPFGGGVPNTEAFF. The CDR3 DNA reads as TGTGCCAGCAGTGAGCCTTTCGGTGGGGGGGTTCCGAACACTGAAGCTTTCTTT.

The genes are TRBV28 and TRBJ1-1, with D perhaps TRBD1 (5 bases). Germline lookup yields CDR1 MDHEN and CDR2 SYDVKM. CDR3 length equals 12 residues. Trimming left V 5 bases short and J 4 bases short, with 8 bases between. The CDR3 DNA is TGTGCCAGCAGTGACGACAGCACTGAAGCTTTCTTT. The encoded protein is CASSDDSTEAFF. Together with reference TRBV28 and TRBJ1-1, the CDR3 gives the full variable domain: DVKVTQSSRYLVKRTGEKVFLECVQDMDHENMFWYRQDPGLGLRLIYFSYDVKMKEKGDIPEGYSVSREKKERFSLILESASTNQTSMYLCASSDDSTEAFFGQGTRLTVV.

The CDR3 sequence: CASSQLAGVPYEQYF. CDR3 nucleotide sequence: TGCGCCAGCAGCCAACTAGCGGGAGTCCCATACGAGCAGTACTTC. The genes are TRBV4-1 and TRBJ2-7, with 10 bases that match TRBD2. V shed 2 bases, J shed 4 bases, and the junction held 5 bases outside the gene matches. The germline gives CDR1 MGHRA, CDR2 YSYEKL. This CDR3 contains 15 residues.

V and J are TRBV28 and TRBJ1-1; tentative D call: TRBD1 (5 bases). V gave up 6 bases and J gave up 2 bases, with 19 bases separating them. The germline V gene has CDR1 MDHEN and CDR2 SYDVKM. The CDR3 runs to 16 residues. The chain's CDR3 is CASSLITGEFNTEAFF. CDR3 DNA sequence: TGTGCCAGCAGCCTGATAACGGGGGAATTTAACACTGAAGCTTTCTTT.

The rearrangement links TRBV10-3 to TRBJ1-2; D may be TRBD1 (5 bases). The CDR3 sequence is 15 residues long. Germline CDR1 and CDR2: ENHRY and SYGVKD. Trimming took 5 bases from V and 2 from J, leaving 15 bases between them. The CDR3: CAISSMDNANYGYTF. In nucleotides, the CDR3 is TGTGCCATCAGTTCTATGGACAACGCGAACTATGGCTACACCTTC.

This sequence joins TRBV10-1 and TRBJ1-2, with D unresolved. The CDR3 spans 15 residues. CDR1 is WNHNN, CDR2 SYGVQD, per germline (reference sequence). V lost 0 bases and J lost 4, with 12 bases in between. The CDR3 sequence: CASSESKFPGYGYTF. CDR3 DNA: TGCGCCAGCAGTGAGTCGAAATTCCCCGGCTATGGCTACACCTTC.